This T cell receptor beta chain came from a study of cytomegalovirus exposure and HLA in healthy donors. The PCR contained 60 Vbeta and 13 Jbeta primers. The repertoire was sequenced with immunoSEQ multiplex PCR; TCRdb's copy has only in-frame clones and lacks some. Counted here are about 150,000 clones, 70% to 90% occurring once; the ten biggest clones make up around 2.6%. The CDR3 totals 14 residues. The V and J ends lost 0 bases and 6 bases, in that order; junction bases with no gene match: 3. CDR1 is MNHEY, CDR2 SMNVEV, per germline (reference sequence). This sequence was found in a man between 25 and 39 years old in good health and CMV-seropositive. This chain joins TRBV27 and TRBJ2-3, with TRBD2 identical over 7 bases. The sequenced sample consisted of PBMCs. CDR3 region: CASSLSAGTDTQYF. In nucleotides, the CDR3 is TGTGCCAGCAGTTTATCAGCGGGAACCGATACGCAGTATTTT.